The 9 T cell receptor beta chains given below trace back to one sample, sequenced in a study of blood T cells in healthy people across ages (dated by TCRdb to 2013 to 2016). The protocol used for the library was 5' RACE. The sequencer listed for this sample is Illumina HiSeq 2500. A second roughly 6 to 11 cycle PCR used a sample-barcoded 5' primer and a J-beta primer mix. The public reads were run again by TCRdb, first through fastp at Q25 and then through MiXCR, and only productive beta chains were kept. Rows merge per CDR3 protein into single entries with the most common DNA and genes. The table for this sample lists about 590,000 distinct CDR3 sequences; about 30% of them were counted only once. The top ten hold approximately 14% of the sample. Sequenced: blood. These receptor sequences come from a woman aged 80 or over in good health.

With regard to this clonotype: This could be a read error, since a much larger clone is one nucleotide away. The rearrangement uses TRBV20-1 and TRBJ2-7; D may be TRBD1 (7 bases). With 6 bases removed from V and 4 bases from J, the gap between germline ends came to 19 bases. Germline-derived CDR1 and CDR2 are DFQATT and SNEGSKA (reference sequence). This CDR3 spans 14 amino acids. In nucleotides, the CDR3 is TGCAGTGCCAACAGGGGCGGGGAAAGTTACGAGCAGTACTTC. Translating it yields CSANRGGESYEQYF.

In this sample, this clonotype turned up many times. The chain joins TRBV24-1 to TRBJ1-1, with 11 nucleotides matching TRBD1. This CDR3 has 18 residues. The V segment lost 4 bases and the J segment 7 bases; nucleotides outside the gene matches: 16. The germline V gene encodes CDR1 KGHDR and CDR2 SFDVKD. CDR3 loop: CATSDQPAGQGVCGEAFF. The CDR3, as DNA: TGTGCCACCAGTGACCAACCGGCGGGACAGGGGGTTTGTGGTGAAGCTTTCTTT.

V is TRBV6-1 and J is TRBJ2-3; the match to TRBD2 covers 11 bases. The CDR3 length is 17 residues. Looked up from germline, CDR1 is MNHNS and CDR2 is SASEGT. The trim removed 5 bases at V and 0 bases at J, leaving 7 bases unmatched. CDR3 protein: CASSLSGGGTSTDTQYF. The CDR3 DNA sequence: TGTGCCAGCAGTCTTAGCGGGGGGGGGACTAGCACAGATACGCAGTATTTT.

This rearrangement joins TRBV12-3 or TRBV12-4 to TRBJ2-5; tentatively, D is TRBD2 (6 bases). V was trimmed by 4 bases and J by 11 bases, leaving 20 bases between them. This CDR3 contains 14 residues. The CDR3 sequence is CASSWGTGTGEQYF. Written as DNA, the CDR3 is TGTGCCAGCAGTTGGGGGACTGGTACGGGGGAGCAGTACTTC.

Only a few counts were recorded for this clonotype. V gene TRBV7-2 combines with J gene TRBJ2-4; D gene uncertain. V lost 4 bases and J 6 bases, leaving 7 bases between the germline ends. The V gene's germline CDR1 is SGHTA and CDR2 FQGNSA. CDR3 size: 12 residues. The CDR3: CASSSQRNIQYF. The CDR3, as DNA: TGTGCCAGCAGCTCCCAGAGAAACATTCAGTACTTC.

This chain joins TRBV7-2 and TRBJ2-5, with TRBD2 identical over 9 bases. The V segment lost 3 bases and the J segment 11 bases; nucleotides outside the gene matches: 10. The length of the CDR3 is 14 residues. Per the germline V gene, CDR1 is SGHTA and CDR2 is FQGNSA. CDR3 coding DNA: TGTGCCAGCAGCTTCGTAGCGGGGGAGGATGAGCAGTACTTC. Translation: CASSFVAGEDEQYF.

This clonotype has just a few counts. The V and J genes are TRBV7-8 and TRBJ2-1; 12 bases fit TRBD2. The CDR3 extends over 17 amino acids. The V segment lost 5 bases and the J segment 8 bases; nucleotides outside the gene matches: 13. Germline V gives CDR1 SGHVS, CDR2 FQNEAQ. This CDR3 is CASSGWTSGVRPDEQFF. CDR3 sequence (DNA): TGTGCCAGCAGCGGGTGGACTAGCGGGGTAAGGCCCGATGAGCAGTTCTTC.

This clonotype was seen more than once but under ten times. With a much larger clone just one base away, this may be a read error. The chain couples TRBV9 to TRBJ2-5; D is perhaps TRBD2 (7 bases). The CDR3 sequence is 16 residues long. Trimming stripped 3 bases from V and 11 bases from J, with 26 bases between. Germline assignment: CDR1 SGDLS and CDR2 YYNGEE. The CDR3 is CASSALGGGIYNEQYF. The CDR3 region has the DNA TGTGCCAGCAGCGCTCTTGGGGGGGGCATTTACAATGAGCAGTACTTC.

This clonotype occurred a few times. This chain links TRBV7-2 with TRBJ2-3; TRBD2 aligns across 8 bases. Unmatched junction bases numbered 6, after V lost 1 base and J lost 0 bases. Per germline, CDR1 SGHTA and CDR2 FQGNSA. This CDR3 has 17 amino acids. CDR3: CASSLVAGGPSTDTQYF. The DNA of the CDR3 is TGTGCCAGCAGCTTAGTGGCGGGGGGTCCCAGCACAGATACGCAGTATTTT.